These T cell receptor beta chains were read from a single sample in a study of cytomegalovirus exposure and HLA in healthy donors. TCRdb's table, derived via immunoSEQ multiplex PCR, lists solely in-frame clones and lacks some. The data show 200,000 to 250,000 clones, approximately 84% seen once. The sample taken for sequencing was PBMCs. These receptors came from a woman aged 40 to 50 in good health and CMV-seronegative. Both conserved end residues are part of each CDR3. The order of the fields is D gene, V gene, J gene, clone size, CDR3 DNA, CDR3 protein. A D gene is named only where the DNA matches it firmly. For some rows the clone size is stated as once, few or many, or as a class when expanded; others skip it.

>-|TRBV6-1|TRBJ1-1|few
TGTGCCAGCAGTGTACAGGGATCCACTGAAGCTTTCTTT
CASSVQGSTEAFF
>-|TRBV6-5|TRBJ1-1|few
TGTGCCAGCAGTCCGGCCGGGGTCGCTGAAGCTTTCTTT
CASSPAGVAEAFF
>TRBD1|TRBV5-1|TRBJ2-2|-
TGCGCCAGCAGCGGACAGGGTGGTACCGGGGAGCTGTTTTTT
CASSGQGGTGELFF
>-|TRBV5-6|TRBJ2-3|-
TGTGCCAGCAGCTTCCCGGGATGGTCAACAGATACGCAGTATTTT
CASSFPGWSTDTQYF
>-|TRBV14|TRBJ2-5|-
TGTGCCAGCAGCCTACGGGACTTCCAAGAGACCCAGTACTTC
CASSLRDFQETQYF
>-|TRBV7-9|TRBJ2-6|few
TGTGCCAGCAGCTTAATCCTCCGCTCTGGGGCCAACGTCCTGACTTTC
CASSLILRSGANVLTF
>-|TRBV7-9|TRBJ2-7|-
TGTGCCAGCAGCCCCGAGGGACTCCACTACGAGCAGTACTTC
CASSPEGLHYEQYF
>TRBD1|TRBV5-4|TRBJ1-1|-
TGTGCCAGCAGCTTTCGGCAGGGGGCGCTTATCCTAGAGGGTGAAGCTTTCTTT
CASSFRQGALILEGEAFF
>-|TRBV28|TRBJ1-5|-
TGTGCCAGCTCGTCACGGGTCGGTCAGCCCCAGCATTTT
CASSSRVGQPQHF
>-|TRBV4-2|TRBJ1-1|few
TGTGCCAGCAGCCCTGGAGGCGCTGAAGCTTTCTTT
CASSPGGAEAFF
>-|TRBV2|TRBJ1-4|-
TGTGCCACCGGACAGTCCGAAGGAGGAAAACTGTTTTTT
CATGQSEGGKLFF
>TRBD1|TRBV4-3|TRBJ1-4|few
TGCGCCAGCAGCCAAGATTTGGGGACAGGTAAAGAAAAACTGTTTTTT
CASSQDLGTGKEKLFF
>TRBD1|TRBV10-3|TRBJ2-7|-
TGTGCCATCAGTGTTGGGACAGGGAACGAGCAGTACTTC
CAISVGTGNEQYF
>-|TRBV14|TRBJ1-1|-
TGTGCCAGCAGCCTCTCCGGCGGGAACACTGAAGCTTTCTTT
CASSLSGGNTEAFF
>-|TRBV6-5|TRBJ2-7|-
TGTGCCAGCAGTTCTCGGACTCCAGTATACGAGCAGTACTTC
CASSSRTPVYEQYF
>-|TRBV4-2|TRBJ1-2|-
TGTGCCAGCAGCCCAAACGAGCAGGGTAGTGGCTACACCTTC
CASSPNEQGSGYTF
>-|TRBV19|TRBJ2-2|-
TGTGCCAGTAGCGGGGGGCCTAACACCGGGGAGCTGTTTTTT
CASSGGPNTGELFF
>-|TRBV9|TRBJ2-7|-
TGTGCCAGCAGCCCATACGACAGTTCCCACGAGCAGTACTTC
CASSPYDSSHEQYF
>-|TRBV7-3|TRBJ2-2|-
TGTGCCAGCCGAGGGTTAGCGGAGAACACCGGGGAGCTGTTTTTT
CASRGLAENTGELFF
>TRBD1|TRBV18|TRBJ1-2|-
TGTGCCAGCTCACCACCCGGACAGGAACATGGCTACACCTTC
CASSPPGQEHGYTF
>TRBD1|TRBV27|TRBJ1-2|-
TGTGCCAGCAGTTCATCCCGGACAGGGGCTGGCTACACCTTC
CASSSSRTGAGYTF
>-|TRBV9|TRBJ2-3|-
TGTGCCAGCAGCGTAGGCCCAGGCACAGATACGCAGTATTTT
CASSVGPGTDTQYF
>-|TRBV19|TRBJ1-2|once
TGTGCCAGTAGTATAGAGGCCGGAGGGGGCTACACCTTC
CASSIEAGGGYTF